The rows below give T cell receptor beta chains drawn from one sample of a study of graft-versus-host responses after intestinal transplantation. The assay was immunoSEQ multiplex PCR, and TCRdb's table has in-frame clones only and misses some. The sample consists of 35,000 to 55,000 clones, approximately 95% of them appearing once. Source: PBMCs, taken 786 days after a first intestinal transplant, on the day of a second. These receptor sequences come from a human patient who received an intestinal transplant, so some T cells may come from the graft donor. The CDR3 runs from the conserved cysteine through the conserved F or W. The order of the fields is V gene, clone size, J gene, D gene, CDR3 protein, CDR3 DNA. A D gene is named only where the DNA matches it firmly. Only some rows state a clone size, as once, few, many or a class for expanded clones.

TRBV28	NA	TRBJ1-6	NA	CASMKGGQVTNSPLHF	TGTGCCAGCATGAAGGGGGGCCAGGTTACAAATTCACCCCTCCACTTT
TRBV9	once	TRBJ1-3	TRBD1	CASSVGTGATVSGNTIYF	TGTGCCAGCAGCGTCGGGACAGGGGCGACAGTCTCTGGAAACACCATATATTTT
TRBV9	NA	TRBJ2-1	TRBD2	CASSVTSGTVNEQFF	TGTGCCAGCAGCGTAACTAGCGGGACTGTAAATGAGCAGTTCTTC
TRBV27	NA	TRBJ2-1	TRBD2	CASSLQGLAYNEQFF	TGTGCCAGCAGTTTACAGGGACTAGCGTACAATGAGCAGTTCTTC
TRBV19	NA	TRBJ1-5	TRBD1	CASSIEGQSQVPQHF	TGTGCCAGTAGTATAGAGGGACAGTCCCAGGTCCCCCAGCATTTT
TRBV28	NA	TRBJ1-1	NA	CASTSFRGLNTEAFF	TGTGCCAGCACCTCTTTTCGGGGGCTGAACACTGAAGCTTTCTTT
TRBV20-1	NA	TRBJ2-5	NA	CSARGGETQYF	TGCAGTGCTAGAGGGGGAGAGACCCAGTACTTC
TRBV28	NA	TRBJ2-3	NA	CASSLGPGQGGTDTQYF	TGTGCCAGCAGTTTAGGCCCGGGGCAGGGAGGAACAGATACGCAGTATTTT
TRBV11-3	NA	TRBJ2-7	NA	CASSLVSEQYF	TGTGCCAGCAGCTTAGTAAGCGAGCAGTACTTC
TRBV9	NA	TRBJ2-5	TRBD2	CASSEGLAGGETQYF	TGTGCCAGCAGCGAGGGACTAGCGGGAGGGGAGACCCAGTACTTC
TRBV5-1	once	TRBJ2-7	NA	CASSLRDSTSYEQYF	TGCGCCAGCAGCTTGCGGGACTCCACTTCCTACGAGCAGTACTTC
TRBV7-3	once	TRBJ2-3	TRBD1	CASSLGQAVADTQYF	TGTGCCAGCAGCTTGGGACAGGCTGTGGCAGATACGCAGTATTTT
TRBV27	NA	TRBJ1-4	TRBD1	CASSLTPWDRGDPAKLFF	TGTGCCAGCAGTTTAACCCCCTGGGACAGGGGGGACCCCGCAAAACTGTTTTTT
TRBV28	NA	TRBJ2-3	TRBD2	CASSLSFIAGASDTQYF	TGTGCCAGCAGTTTATCTTTTATAGCGGGAGCGAGCGATACGCAGTATTTT
TRBV6-7	NA	TRBJ2-7	TRBD1	CASSFQGAQEYF	TGTGCCAGCAGTTTTCAGGGGGCGCAGGAGTACTTC
TRBV5-4	NA	TRBJ2-7	NA	CASSPVGQGSYEQYF	TGTGCCAGCAGCCCCGTCGGGCAGGGGTCCTACGAGCAGTACTTC
TRBV5-5	NA	TRBJ2-1	NA	CASSLERNLNEQFF	TGTGCCAGCAGCTTGGAGCGGAACCTCAATGAGCAGTTCTTC
TRBV5-1	once	TRBJ2-5	NA	CASSFTPDSQETQYF	TGCGCCAGCAGCTTCACCCCGGACAGCCAAGAGACCCAGTACTTC
TRBV19	NA	TRBJ2-1	NA	CASSMAGVNEQFF	TGTGCCAGTAGTATGGCAGGGGTCAATGAGCAGTTCTTC
TRBV19	NA	TRBJ2-6	TRBD2	CASSPAGADPSGANVLTF	TGTGCCAGTAGTCCAGCGGGAGCAGATCCCTCTGGGGCCAACGTCCTGACTTTC
TRBV19	NA	TRBJ2-7	NA	CASTSDQGGRYEQYF	TGTGCCAGTACCTCCGATCAGGGGGGACGCTACGAGCAGTACTTC
TRBV18	few	TRBJ1-4	NA	CASSPDRREKLFF	TGTGCCAGCTCACCGGACAGAAGGGAAAAACTGTTTTTT
TRBV28	NA	TRBJ2-7	TRBD2	CASSLWASGSYEQYF	TGTGCCAGCAGTTTATGGGCTAGCGGTAGTTACGAGCAGTACTTC
TRBV14	NA	TRBJ2-5	NA	CASSQEEETQYF	TGTGCCAGCAGCCAAGAGGAAGAGACCCAGTACTTC
TRBV28	NA	TRBJ2-7	NA	CASRSRGSYEQYF	TGTGCCAGCAGATCCCGGGGTTCCTACGAGCAGTACTTC
TRBV30	NA	TRBJ2-3	NA	CAWSPNTDTQYF	TGTGCCTGGAGCCCTAACACAGATACGCAGTATTTT
TRBV6-6	NA	TRBJ2-1	NA	CASTTTASNEQFF	TGTGCCAGCACCACGACAGCCAGCAATGAGCAGTTCTTC
TRBV6-5	NA	TRBJ1-1	TRBD1	CASRPDRGRNTEAFF	TGTGCCAGCAGACCGGACAGGGGGCGAAACACTGAAGCTTTCTTT
TRBV28	once	TRBJ1-6	NA	CASSPRGVSPLHF	TGTGCCAGCAGTCCCCGTGGGGTCTCACCCCTCCACTTT
TRBV18	NA	TRBJ2-7	TRBD1	CASSPPGQGTSEQYF	TGTGCCAGCTCACCCCCGGGACAGGGAACTTCCGAGCAGTACTTC
TRBV7-7	NA	TRBJ2-5	NA	CASSHGGDRRETQYF	TGTGCTAGCAGTCACGGGGGCGACCGTAGGGAGACCCAGTACTTC
TRBV19	NA	TRBJ1-1	TRBD1	CATKGDRGQDTEAFF	TGTGCCACCAAAGGGGACAGGGGGCAGGACACTGAAGCTTTCTTT
TRBV19	NA	TRBJ2-7	NA	CASSQGESYEQYF	TGTGCCAGTAGCCAGGGAGAGTCCTACGAGCAGTACTTC
TRBV7-9	NA	TRBJ2-7	NA	CASSSGIYEQYF	TGTGCCAGCAGCTCCGGGATCTACGAGCAGTACTTC
TRBV28	NA	TRBJ2-7	NA	CASTVGGRDEQYF	TGTGCCAGCACGGTGGGCGGCCGTGACGAGCAGTACTTC
TRBV19	NA	TRBJ2-3	NA	CASSISGYTDTQYF	TGTGCCAGTAGTATAAGCGGCTACACAGATACGCAGTATTTT
TRBV2	NA	TRBJ2-7	NA	CASSDIWGVWEQYF	TGTGCCAGCAGTGATATATGGGGGGTCTGGGAGCAGTACTTC
TRBV7-9	NA	TRBJ2-7	TRBD1	CASSLGSDRDWDEQYF	TGTGCCAGCAGCTTGGGGTCGGACAGGGACTGGGACGAGCAGTACTTC
TRBV29-1	NA	TRBJ2-2	NA	CSVLELTGELFF	TGCAGCGTCCTAGAACTCACCGGGGAGCTGTTTTTT
TRBV19	NA	TRBJ1-1	TRBD1	CASSIRGPSEAFF	TGTGCCAGTAGCATCAGGGGGCCCAGTGAAGCTTTCTTT
TRBV19	NA	TRBJ2-2	TRBD1	CASSIRDSPTGELFF	TGTGCCAGTAGTATAAGGGACAGCCCTACCGGGGAGCTGTTTTTT
TRBV4-2	once	TRBJ1-1	NA	CASSQGSGEAFF	TGTGCCAGCAGCCAAGGGAGTGGTGAAGCTTTCTTT
TRBV4-2	NA	TRBJ2-2	TRBD2	CASSQDGGRSGTGELFF	TGTGCCAGCAGCCAAGACGGCGGGAGGAGTGGTACCGGGGAGCTGTTTTTT
TRBV9	NA	TRBJ2-3	NA	CASSAPGTDTQYF	TGTGCCAGCAGCGCCCCAGGCACAGATACGCAGTATTTT